This T cell receptor beta chain appears in the sequencing data of a study of cytomegalovirus exposure and HLA in healthy donors. Notes on the study in general: Information on immune exposure was restricted to one variable (CMV serostatus). According to the study, 150 to 200 TCR beta chains were cytomegalovirus-associated.

This clone has just one count. Its antigen is unknown. Every donor was a healthy person donating bone marrow. Both 60 Vbeta primers and 13 Jbeta primers went into the PCR. Measured with immunoSEQ multiplex PCR; TCRdb has only the in-frame clones, and not every one. The table has around 300,000 clones, 72% seen once; the top ten hold 2% to 2.5%. Germline assignment: CDR1 MDHEN and CDR2 SYDVKM. Trimming pared 3 bases from V and 6 bases from J, leaving 12 bases between. The CDR3 is 14 amino acids. The gene calls are TRBV28 and TRBJ1-5; no definite D call. The TCR originated in a female donor in good health and CMV-seronegative. The specimen was PBMCs. The CDR3 DNA follows: TGTGCCAGCAGTTTGAGGGAAGGCATTCAGCCCCAGCATTTT. The encoded protein is CASSLREGIQPQHF.